These 28 T cell receptor beta chains came from one sample sequenced in a study of blood T cell repertoires in COVID-19. TCRdb's table, derived via immunoSEQ multiplex PCR, lists solely in-frame clones and lacks some. The sample shows around 150,000 clones, about 93% of them seen only once. Sequenced sample: peripheral blood. Every receptor here comes from a woman in her forties or fifties with acute or convalescent COVID-19.

The rearrangement links TRBV9 to TRBJ2-7; a weak D match, TRBD2 (6 bases). Germline V CDR1 and CDR2: SGDLS, YYNGEE. The CDR3 is 14 residues long. Trimming removed 0 bases at V and 5 bases at J, with 12 bases between. CDR3 sequence (DNA): TGTGCCAGCAGCGTAGATGCGGGATCCGACGAGCAGTACTTC. It yields the protein CASSVDAGSDEQYF.

The CDR3 coding sequence is TGTGCCAGCGCCTGGGGACTAGCGCGAGAGACCCAGTACTTC. It is translated as CASAWGLARETQYF. V and J are TRBV6-5 and TRBJ2-5; 10 bases agree with TRBD2. The trim removed 8 bases at V and 4 bases at J, leaving 7 bases unmatched. The CDR3 extends over 14 amino acids. The germline V gene encodes CDR1 MNHEY and CDR2 SVGAGI.

V gene TRBV18 combines with J gene TRBJ1-1; TRBD1 might be the D (6 bases). This CDR3 spans 15 amino acids. Germline values: CDR1 KGHSH, CDR2 LQKENI. Trimming left V 6 bases short and J 0 bases short, with 14 bases between. The CDR3 DNA is TGTGCCAGCTCCCCGGGACAAAAAATGAACACTGAAGCTTTCTTT. The encoded protein is CASSPGQKMNTEAFF.

For the CDR3, the DNA is TGTGCCAGCAGCCCCCGCGGCGCAGCCAATGAGCAGTTCTTC. It codes for CASSPRGAANEQFF. This chain joins TRBV7-6 and TRBJ2-1; D not resolved. The CDR3 sequence is 14 residues long. The germline V gene has CDR1 SGHVS and CDR2 FNYEAQ. Trimming removed 5 bases from V and 6 bases from J, with 14 bases in between.

This chain links TRBV27 with TRBJ2-1; weak D call: TRBD2 (5 bases). Deletions cut 5 bases from V and 1 base from J, with 9 bases between. Germline V gene sequence: CDR1 MNHEY, CDR2 SMNVEV (reference sequence). The CDR3 is 14 amino acids. Here the CDR3 DNA reads TGTGCCAGCAGTACCGGGAATTCCTACAATGAGCAGTTCTTC. This sequence encodes CASSTGNSYNEQFF.

This clone came up once. This sequence joins TRBV6-1 and TRBJ2-4, with D perhaps matching TRBD1 (5 bases). Germline CDR1 reads MNHNS; CDR2 reads SASEGT. V was cut by 2 bases and J by 8 bases, with 13 bases left in between. This CDR3 has 14 amino acids. The CDR3 protein is CASSEMQGFDIQYF. CDR3 in DNA: TGTGCCAGCAGTGAAATGCAGGGTTTCGACATTCAGTACTTC.

The V gene is TRBV2, the J gene TRBJ2-1, with TRBD1 matching over 7 bases. Looked up from germline, CDR1 is SNHLY and CDR2 is FYNNEI. Germline trimming cut 6 bases from V and 4 bases from J; bases unmatched to any gene: 12. This CDR3 has 16 amino acids. CDR3 protein: CASSAGTDPLYNEQFF. In DNA form, the CDR3 reads TGTGCCAGCAGCGCTGGGACAGACCCCCTTTACAATGAGCAGTTCTTC.

The gene calls are TRBV5-1 and TRBJ1-5, with D tentatively TRBD1 (5 bases). This CDR3 region has 14 residues. V was shortened by 4 bases and J by 9 bases, with 17 bases between the two germline ends. The V gene's germline CDR1 is SGHRS and CDR2 YFSETQ. As DNA, the CDR3 is TGCGCCAGCAGCCCTGACAGTTCCCAGCGGCCCCAGCATTTT. This sequence encodes CASSPDSSQRPQHF.

V gene TRBV10-3 combines with J gene TRBJ2-7, with a possible D match to TRBD2 (7 bases). This CDR3 is 16 amino acids long. The germline V and J ends were trimmed by 5 bases and 4 bases, with 21 bases remaining between them. Germline V gene data show CDR1 as ENHRY and CDR2 as SYGVKD. CDR3 nucleotides: TGTGCCATCAGTTTACAGGAGGGGGGGGCCAGGTACGAGCAGTACTTC. The encoded protein is CAISLQEGGARYEQYF.

There are a few counts of this clone. The chain employs TRBV6-1 and TRBJ1-4; D is uncertain. CDR3 length equals 13 residues. Germline loops: CDR1 MNHNS, CDR2 SASEGT. Trimming removed 0 bases from V and 7 bases from J, with 6 bases in between. DNA for the CDR3: TGTGCCAGCAGTGAAGCTTCGGTTGAAAAACTGTTTTTT. It is translated as CASSEASVEKLFF.

This sequence joins TRBV9 and TRBJ2-5, with D possibly TRBD2 on 5 matching bases. CDR3 length equals 15 residues. Per the germline V gene, CDR1 is SGDLS and CDR2 is YYNGEE. The V and J ends lost 3 bases and 4 bases respectively, with 16 bases between them. In DNA form, the CDR3 reads TGTGCCAGCAGCGAGGACCCCTCCCGGGGAGAGACCCAGTACTTC. Translating gives CASSEDPSRGETQYF.

This chain's CDR3 is CASSLLTEPQYF. The CDR3 nucleotides are TGTGCCAGCAGCTTGCTTACGGAGCCCCAGTACTTC. This rearrangement joins TRBV11-2 to TRBJ2-5; D not resolved. The CDR3 extends over 12 amino acids. Germline V gives CDR1 SGHAT, CDR2 FQNNGV. V gave up 3 bases and J gave up 9 bases, with 11 bases separating them. Full variable domain (outside the CDR3, taken from reference TRBV11-2 and TRBJ2-5): EAGVAQSPRYKIIEKRQSVAFWCNPISGHATLYWYQQILGQGPKLLIQFQNNGVVDDSQLPKDRFSAERLKGVDSTLKIQPAKLEDSAVYLCASSLLTEPQYFGPGTRLLVL.

This clone was observed a few times. The rearrangement joins TRBV3-1 (or the pseudogene TRBV3-2) to TRBJ2-2; 8 nucleotides align to TRBD1. The CDR3 is 15 amino acids. CDR1 and CDR2 (germline): LGHDT, YNNKEL (reference sequence). The junction had 4 bases not matched to a gene; V was cut back by 4 bases and J by 3 bases. The CDR3 DNA is TGTGCCAGCAGCCGTGGACAGGGCGACACCGGGGAGCTGTTTTTT. Its protein product is CASSRGQGDTGELFF.

J is TRBJ1-1 and V is TRBV3-1 (or the pseudogene TRBV3-2); 11 bases are a match to TRBD1. CDR1 is LGHDT, CDR2 YNNKEL, per germline (reference sequence). V shed 4 bases, J shed 5 bases, and the junction held 9 bases outside the gene matches. The CDR3 totals 16 residues. This CDR3 is CASSPRDRGGGTEAFF. CDR3 sequence (DNA): TGTGCCAGCAGCCCCCGGGACAGGGGGGGAGGGACTGAAGCTTTCTTT.

This chain joins TRBV9 and TRBJ1-6; the D gene is possibly TRBD1 (6 bases). Germline CDR1 is SGDLS and CDR2 is YYNGEE. Trimming pared 1 base from V and 10 bases from J, leaving 15 bases between. The CDR3 extends over 15 amino acids. The CDR3 DNA reads as TGTGCCAGCAGCGTAAGGGACACGTTCGGGTCACCCCTCCACTTT. The encoded protein is CASSVRDTFGSPLHF.

The chain recombines TRBV7-2 with TRBJ2-3, with 9 bases that match TRBD2. The CDR3 extends over 16 amino acids. Germline lookup yields CDR1 SGHTA and CDR2 FQGNSA. Trimming removed 6 bases from V and 6 bases from J; junction bases left unmatched: 13. The CDR3 sequence: CASRLRLAAHEDTQYF. The DNA for the CDR3 is TGTGCCAGCAGACTTCGACTAGCGGCCCACGAGGATACGCAGTATTTT.

V gene TRBV7-9 combines with J gene TRBJ1-1; 8 bases map to TRBD1. V lost 5 bases to trimming and J lost 5 bases; unmatched junction nucleotides: 4. The CDR3 length is 13 residues. The germline gives CDR1 SEHNR, CDR2 FQNEAQ (reference sequence). CDR3 coding DNA: TGTGCCAGCAGCCCACAGGGGGGTACTGAAGCTTTCTTT. This translates into CASSPQGGTEAFF.

The V gene is TRBV7-9, the J gene TRBJ1-5, with D possibly matching TRBD1 (5 bases). CDR3 size: 14 residues. Germline V gene lookup returns CDR1 SEHNR and CDR2 FQNEAQ (reference sequence). The V gene lost 6 bases and the J gene lost 2 bases, with 11 bases spanning the gap. The DNA of the CDR3 is TGTGCCAGCAGTTTCGACAGTGGCAATCAGCCCCAGCATTTT. It is translated as CASSFDSGNQPQHF. Looking up the rest from reference TRBV7-9 and TRBJ1-5 gives the full variable domain: DTGVSQNPRHKITKRGQNVTFRCDPISEHNRLYWYRQTLGQGPEFLTYFQNEAQLEKSRLLSDRFSAERPKGSFSTLEIQRTEQGDSAMYLCASSFDSGNQPQHFGDGTRLSIL.

The rearrangement uses TRBV7-9 and TRBJ1-1; no definite D call. Germline CDR1 is SEHNR and CDR2 is FQNEAQ (reference sequence). The ends were cut back, 1 base at V and 0 bases at J, with 12 bases in the middle. The CDR3 runs to 16 residues. CDR3 amino acids: CASSLDIGLMNTEAFF. The CDR3 DNA sequence: TGTGCCAGCAGCTTAGATATCGGACTGATGAACACTGAAGCTTTCTTT. The full variable domain, completed using reference TRBV7-9 and TRBJ1-1, is DTGVSQNPRHKITKRGQNVTFRCDPISEHNRLYWYRQTLGQGPEFLTYFQNEAQLEKSRLLSDRFSAERPKGSFSTLEIQRTEQGDSAMYLCASSLDIGLMNTEAFFGQGTRLTVV.

This rearrangement joins TRBV20-1 to TRBJ1-2, with 7 bases identical to TRBD1. Germline V gene lookup returns CDR1 DFQATT and CDR2 SNEGSKA (reference sequence). The CDR3 extends over 16 amino acids. After removal of 3 bases from V and 4 bases from J, the junction contained 14 bases not matched to a gene. The CDR3 DNA follows: TGCAGTGCTAGTAAAGGGGGCGCAATGGACGTCTATGGCTACACCTTC. This sequence encodes CSASKGGAMDVYGYTF.

The V call is TRBV4-1, the J call TRBJ2-5, with a possible D match to TRBD1 (5 bases). The CDR3 consists of 13 residues. Germline assignment: CDR1 MGHRA and CDR2 YSYEKL. Trimming removed 4 bases from V and 5 bases from J, with 11 bases in between. The CDR3 DNA reads TGCGCCAGCAGCCGTCAGGGTAAGGAGACCCAGTACTTC. Amino acids: CASSRQGKETQYF.

This chain links TRBV7-9 with TRBJ2-3; no clear D. V was trimmed by 5 bases and J by 4 bases, leaving 10 bases between them. The CDR3 is made up of 13 amino acids. Germline V gene lookup returns CDR1 SEHNR and CDR2 FQNEAQ (reference sequence). CDR3 sequence reads: CASSPRGPDTQYF. The CDR3 coding sequence is TGTGCCAGCAGCCCCCGAGGTCCAGATACGCAGTATTTT.

The genes are TRBV6-5 and TRBJ1-5, with D unresolved. The germline V and J ends were trimmed by 5 bases and 2 bases, with 10 bases remaining between them. This CDR3 is built from 14 residues. The germline CDR1 and CDR2 sequences are MNHEY and SVGAGI. CDR3 nucleotide sequence: TGTGCCAGCAGTCCGGGATTTGGCAATCAGCCCCAGCATTTT. It translates to CASSPGFGNQPQHF.

CDR3 bases: TGTGCCAGCAGCCATACAGGACAGGGCACACCTTATGGCTACACCTTC. This codes for CASSHTGQGTPYGYTF. The gene calls are TRBV3-1 (or the pseudogene TRBV3-2) and TRBJ1-2; 8 nucleotides line up with TRBD1. Per germline, CDR1 LGHDT and CDR2 YNNKEL (reference sequence). This CDR3 is 16 amino acids long. The J segment lost 5 bases and the V segment lost 3 bases, leaving 11 bases of the junction unmatched.

The chain combines TRBV10-3 with TRBJ2-5, with a possible D match to TRBD1 (6 bases). The V end lost 5 bases, the J end lost 4 bases, and 11 bases lay between the germline ends. This CDR3 is built from 13 residues. CDR1 and CDR2 from the germline V gene are ENHRY and SYGVKD. In DNA form, the CDR3 reads TGTGCCATCAGTAATTACAGGGCAGAGACCCAGTACTTC. Translated: CAISNYRAETQYF.

The chain employs TRBV27 and TRBJ2-7, with D maybe TRBD2 (6 bases). The V gene lost 2 bases and the J gene lost 7 bases, with 12 bases spanning the gap. Germline values: CDR1 MNHEY, CDR2 SMNVEV (reference sequence). The CDR3 spans 13 residues. CDR3 in amino acids: CASSLHGGREQYF. The CDR3 nucleotides are TGTGCCAGCAGTTTACACGGAGGGAGAGAGCAGTACTTC.

The rearrangement joins TRBV7-9 to TRBJ1-1, with D perhaps matching TRBD1 (6 bases). V was clipped by 1 base and J by 0 bases, with 15 bases between them. The CDR3 runs 17 residues. CDR1 is SEHNR and CDR2 is FQNEAQ in the germline V gene (reference sequence). The CDR3 region has the DNA TGTGCCAGCAGCTTAGTAATCGGACAGTACATGAACACTGAAGCTTTCTTT. Residues: CASSLVIGQYMNTEAFF.

The rearrangement joins TRBV6-5 to TRBJ2-1, with 9 bases matching TRBD1. Unmatched junction bases numbered 3, after V lost 8 bases and J lost 7 bases. Germline CDR1 MNHEY, CDR2 SVGAGI. This CDR3 is built from 12 residues. The CDR3 DNA reads TGTGCCAGCGGAGGACAGGGGAATGAGCAGTTCTTC. Translating gives CASGGQGNEQFF.